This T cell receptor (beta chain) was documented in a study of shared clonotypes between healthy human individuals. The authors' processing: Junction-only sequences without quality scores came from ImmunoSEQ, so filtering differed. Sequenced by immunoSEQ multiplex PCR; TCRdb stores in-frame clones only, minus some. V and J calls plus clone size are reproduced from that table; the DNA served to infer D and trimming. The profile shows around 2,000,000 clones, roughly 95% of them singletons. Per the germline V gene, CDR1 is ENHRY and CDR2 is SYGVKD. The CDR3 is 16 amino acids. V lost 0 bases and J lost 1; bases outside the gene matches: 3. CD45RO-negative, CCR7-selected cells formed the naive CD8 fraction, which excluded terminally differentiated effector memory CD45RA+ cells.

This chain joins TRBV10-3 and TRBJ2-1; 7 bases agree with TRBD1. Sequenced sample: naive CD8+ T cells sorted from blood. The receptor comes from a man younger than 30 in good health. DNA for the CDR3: TGTGCCATCAGTGAGTCGATACAGGGGTCCTACAATGAGCAGTTCTTC. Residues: CAISESIQGSYNEQFF.